Listed here are 7 T cell receptor beta chains from one sample, sequenced in a study of CD8+ T cells in alopecia areata. Cutaneous lymph node cells were pooled, and they were sorted using CD4, CD8alpha, NKG2D, NKG2ACE and other markers. In each case, RNA was isolated and then reverse transcribed into cDNA as the sequencing template. Libraries were prepared by immunoSEQ multiplex PCR; TCRdb keeps only in-frame clonotypes and omits some of them. The sample holds around 300,000 clones, and no clone turns up only once. The source material was CD4+ T cells sorted from a lymph node. The receptor set was obtained from a C3H/HeJ mouse with alopecia areata. MHC haplotype: H2-k.

This clone occurred a few times. Gene labels here are mouse ones. In the same sample, other DNA sequences code for this CDR3. The sequenced CDR3 bases are TGTGCCAGCAGCCTCAGGGGCGGG. Protein product: CASSLRGG. The complete CDR3 reads CASSLRGGQLYF. The chain recombines TRBV13-1 with TRBJ2-2, with D possibly matching TRBD1 (6 bases). The CDR3 is cut off 4 residues early in the read; its end comes from the germline J gene. Germline loops: CDR1 NSHNY, CDR2 SYGAGN. The CDR3 length is 12 residues.

This clone was seen a handful of times. Gene names and germline match the mouse. Read sequence stops 4 residues before the CDR3 end, and the germline J gene provides the missing end. This rearrangement joins TRBV1 to TRBJ1-2, with a weak D call TRBD1 (6 bases). Germline values: CDR1 NSQYPW, CDR2 LRSPGD (reference sequence). The CDR3 has 14 residues. Deletions cut 2 bases from V and 0 bases from J, with 7 bases between. The DNA read from the CDR3 is TGCACCTGCAGTGCAACAGGGTCAAACTCC. Its translation: CTCSATGSNS. The entire CDR3 protein reads CTCSATGSNSDYTF.

A word on this clone: Gene names are mouse gene names. The read halts 4 residues ahead of the CDR3 end, with the missing end drawn from the germline J gene. The identical CDR3 is also encoded by other nucleotide sequences in the sample. J is TRBJ2-1 and V is TRBV13-1; 8 bases are a match to TRBD1. Germline loops: CDR1 NSHNY, CDR2 SYGAGN. After removal of 2 bases from V and 3 bases from J, the junction contained 1 base not matched to a gene. The CDR3 runs 14 residues. The CDR3 loop is CASSDRGPYAEQFF. The CDR3 bases that were read are TGTGCCAGCAGTGACAGGGGGCCCTATGCT.

As for this clone: These gene names are mouse names. Read coverage stops 3 residues before the CDR3 terminus; the germline J gene supplies the remainder. V gene TRBV13-3 combines with J gene TRBJ1-6; maybe TRBD1 (5 bases). TRBJ1-6 is designated an ORF whose function remains uncertain. This CDR3 spans 15 amino acids. Germline V gene lookup returns CDR1 NNHDY and CDR2 SYVADS. The ends were cut back, 6 bases at V and 0 bases at J, with 10 bases in the middle. The part of the CDR3 DNA that was read is TGTGCCAGCAATCGGGGGGGTTCCTATAATTCGCCC. Its translation is CASNRGGSYNSP. The whole CDR3 region reads CASNRGGSYNSPLYF.

In regard to this clone: Germline and genes here are mouse. The sequenced fragment ends 4 residues before the CDR3 boundary, so the rest is inferred from the germline J gene. Other DNA sequences of this sample code for an identical CDR3. The V call is TRBV19, the J call TRBJ2-3, with TRBD2 identical over 10 bases. The CDR3 sequence is 14 residues long. The V gene's germline CDR1 is FNHDT and CDR2 SITEND (reference sequence). Partial CDR3 DNA: TGTGCCAGCAGCAGGACTGGGGGAGGAGAA. Encoded protein: CASSRTGGGE. The full CDR3 reads CASSRTGGGETLYF. The whole variable domain, remainder taken from reference TRBV19 and TRBJ2-3, is GGIITQTPKFLIGQEGQKLTLKCQQNFNHDTMYWYRQDSGKGLRLIYYSITENDLQKGDLSEGYDASREKKSSFSLTVTSAQKNEMAVFLCASSRTGGGETLYFGSGTRLTVL.

This clone was found a few times. Gene and germline names: mouse. CDR3 DNA, as far as it was read: TGTGCCTGGAGTCTGGGACAGGGGCCTAATTCGCCC. Protein: CAWSLGQGPNSP. From start to end, the CDR3 is CAWSLGQGPNSPLYF. This chain connects TRBV31 to TRBJ1-6, with TRBD1 identical over 10 bases. The CDR3 end lies 3 residues beyond the end of the read and is filled in from the germline J gene. TRBJ1-6 is reported as an ORF; its role is uncertain. The V gene end was trimmed by 0 bases and the J gene end by 6 bases; junction bases not matched to a gene: 2. Germline-derived CDR1 and CDR2 are GKSSPN and SITVG. CDR3 length: 15 residues.

This clone turned up a few times. The gene names here belong to mouse. The CDR3 end lies 4 residues beyond the end of the read and is filled in from the germline J gene. The same CDR3 arises from other DNA sequences in this sample as well. The chain combines TRBV19 with TRBJ2-2; 7 bases are shared with TRBD1. Germline lookup yields CDR1 FNHDT and CDR2 SITEND (reference sequence). Trimming at V came to 5 bases and at J to 4 bases, leaving 5 bases not matched to a gene. This CDR3 is 14 amino acids long. Partial CDR3 DNA: TGTGCCAGCAGCCGACAGGGTGGCACCGGG. It translates to CASSRQGGTG. The whole CDR3 protein is CASSRQGGTGQLYF. Looking up the rest from reference TRBV19 and TRBJ2-2 gives the full variable domain: GGIITQTPKFLIGQEGQKLTLKCQQNFNHDTMYWYRQDSGKGLRLIYYSITENDLQKGDLSEGYDASREKKSSFSLTVTSAQKNEMAVFLCASSRQGGTGQLYFGEGSKLTVL.